The clone carrying this T cell receptor beta chain was counted a few times. V gave up 5 bases and J gave up 4 bases, with 12 bases separating them. The germline gives CDR1 SGHTA, CDR2 FQGTGA. The CDR3 consists of 15 residues. Assembly of TCR beta libraries relied on iRepertoire HTBI primers together with Arm-PCR of CDR3 regions. TCRdb itself ran the multiplex PCR reads through MiXCR, one entry per CDR3 protein. Here the sample spans under 300,000 distinct CDR3 sequences, 18% being singletons. Indicated time point: newly diagnosed GD, antithyroid drugs for less than 3 months. RNA isolated from PBMCs was used to make the TCR library. This specimen belongs to a study of regulatory T cells in long-lasting Graves disease. These records were also assigned to another study, of T cells in Graves' hyperthyroidism and ophthalmopathy. That report notes: Exclusions: uncontrolled infection, other autoimmune disease, pregnancy, lactation. First-round RT-PCR targeting the TCR CDR3 was performed with the HTBI primer set.

The gene calls are TRBV7-3 and TRBJ2-6; D is perhaps TRBD1 (6 bases). The sequencing here drew on peripheral blood mononuclear cells (PBMCs), taken at new diagnosis, from a patient treated with antithyroid drugs. The sequence was collected from a woman aged 25 to 39 with Graves disease. The CDR3 here is CASSHSGAGANVLTF. The DNA for the CDR3 is TGTGCCAGCAGCCACTCAGGGGCAGGGGCCAACGTCCTGACTTTC. The whole variable domain, remainder taken from reference TRBV7-3 and TRBJ2-6, is GAGVSQTPSNKVTEKGKYVELRCDPISGHTALYWYRQSLGQGPEFLIYFQGTGAADDSGLPNDRFFAVRPEGSVSTLKIQRTERGDSAVYLCASSHSGAGANVLTFGAGSRLTVL.